This T cell receptor beta chain was retrieved from a study of Ad26.COV2.S vaccination and SARS-CoV-2 variants. Treatment described: around 19 received Ad26.COV2.S at low or high dose, single or two shots; 5 received placebo; per-sample allocation not given. Day 63 following the first vaccine or placebo injection was when the samples were taken. Germline CDR1 is SGHDT and CDR2 is YYEEEE. Trimming pared 4 bases from V and 5 bases from J, leaving 9 bases between. The CDR3 runs to 12 residues. Sequenced by immunoSEQ multiplex PCR; TCRdb stores in-frame clones only, minus some. The sample records fewer than 500,000 clones, 90% being singletons.

Here the sequenced sample was peripheral blood, taken in a trial of Ad26.COV2.S vaccine versus placebo. The genes are TRBV5-6 and TRBJ1-2; weak D call: TRBD1 (6 bases). This clonotype originated in a person aged 18 to 59 who received the Ad26.COV2.S COVID-19 vaccine or a placebo. The CDR3 bases are TGTGCCAGCAGCCTGGACAGATATGGCTACACCTTC. Its translation is CASSLDRYGYTF.